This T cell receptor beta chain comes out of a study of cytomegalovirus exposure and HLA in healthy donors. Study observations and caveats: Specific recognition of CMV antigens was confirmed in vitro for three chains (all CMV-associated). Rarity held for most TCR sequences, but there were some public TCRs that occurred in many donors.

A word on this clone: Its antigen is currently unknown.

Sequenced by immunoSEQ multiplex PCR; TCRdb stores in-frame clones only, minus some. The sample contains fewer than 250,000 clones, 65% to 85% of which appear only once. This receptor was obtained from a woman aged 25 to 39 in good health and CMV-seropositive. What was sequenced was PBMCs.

This CDR3 is CASSGDPGTSGILTDTQYF. Written as DNA, the CDR3 is TGTGCCAGCAGCGGCGACCCCGGGACTAGCGGGATTCTGACAGATACGCAGTATTTT. V is TRBV9 and J is TRBJ2-3; 13 bases map to TRBD2. V shed 3 bases, J shed 3 bases, and the junction held 13 bases outside the gene matches. The CDR3 consists of 19 residues. Germline lookup yields CDR1 SGDLS and CDR2 YYNGEE.